What follows are 16 T cell receptor beta chains derived from one specimen sequenced in a study of T cells in severe cutaneous drug reactions. Libraries were made by iRepertoire multiplex PCR with TCR subtype-specific primers for bulk and single-cell sequencing. TCRdb re-called the multiplex PCR reads and gives one entry per CDR3 protein, without DNA. Recorded for this sample: 9,500 to 11,000 distinct CDR3 sequences. The patients sequenced had a carbamazepine-induced Stevens-Johnson syndrome or toxic epidermal necrolysis reaction. The sequencing sample was made of cells from a skin blister. Receptor source: a human donor with Stevens-Johnson syndrome, a severe cutaneous drug reaction.

The chain combines TRBV20-1 with TRBJ1-5; the TCRdb D gene call, TRBD1, has no DNA to confirm it. The germline CDR1 and CDR2 sequences are DFQATT and SNEGSKA (reference sequence). The CDR3 totals 16 residues. CDR3 sequence reads: CSASTTGTYSNQPQHF.

The chain is built from TRBV29-1 and TRBJ1-2. CDR3 length: 13 residues. The germline gives CDR1 SQVTM, CDR2 ANQGSEA. This CDR3 reads CSVVPPGGYGYTF.

This clonotype is labeled medium-sized based on frequency. The rearrangement uses TRBV20-1 and TRBJ2-7; TCRdb's D call of TRBD2 is untestable without DNA. In germline, CDR1 is DFQATT, CDR2 SNEGSKA (reference sequence). This CDR3 has 16 residues. This CDR3 is CSASPGLAGNFYEQYF.

The chain joins TRBV20-1 to TRBJ1-1. The germline V gene encodes CDR1 DFQATT and CDR2 SNEGSKA (reference sequence). The CDR3 runs to 12 residues. Here the CDR3 reads CSAAQSNTEAFF.

The V gene is TRBV29-1, the J gene TRBJ2-2. The germline CDR1 and CDR2 sequences are SQVTM and ANQGSEA. This CDR3 is built from 16 residues. The chain's CDR3 is CSVESLNSEQVGELFF.

The chain recombines TRBV12-3 or TRBV12-4 with TRBJ1-5. CDR3 length equals 17 residues. This CDR3 reads CASSFTVRPRSNQPQHF.

V and J are TRBV18 and TRBJ2-2. The germline gives CDR1 KGHSH, CDR2 LQKENI. The length of the CDR3 is 12 residues. The CDR3 spells CASSPGFAELFF.

This rearrangement joins TRBV20-1 to TRBJ2-1; the D gene TCRdb calls, TRBD2, cannot be checked with no DNA. The CDR3 totals 16 residues. Germline CDR1 reads DFQATT; CDR2 reads SNEGSKA (reference sequence). CDR3 amino acids: CSADSEGGGDSYEQFF.

The chain has TRBV20-1 and TRBJ2-1; TCRdb's D gene call, TRBD1, goes unchecked for lack of DNA. Per germline, CDR1 DFQATT and CDR2 SNEGSKA (reference sequence). The CDR3 spans 12 residues. The chain's CDR3 is CSARDYSTVEFF.

The rearrangement joins TRBV20-1 to TRBJ2-3; TCRdb outputs TRBD1, but without DNA this stays unchecked. Germline lookup yields CDR1 DFQATT and CDR2 SNEGSKA (reference sequence). The CDR3 is 15 residues long. CDR3 residues: CSARDAGQGADTQYF.

This rearrangement joins TRBV29-1 to TRBJ2-3. The CDR3 covers 11 residues. Germline V gene lookup returns CDR1 SQVTM and CDR2 ANQGSEA. The CDR3 spells CSVFSADTQYF.

This chain connects TRBV12-3 or TRBV12-4 to TRBJ1-5; the TCRdb D gene call, TRBD1, has no DNA to confirm it. There are 14 residues in the CDR3. The CDR3 region is CASSSRDSNQPQHF.

The J gene is TRBJ1-1, the V gene TRBV5-5; TCRdb's D gene call, TRBD1, goes unchecked for lack of DNA. Germline CDR1 reads SGHKS; CDR2 reads YYEKEE (reference sequence). CDR3 length: 16 amino acids. CDR3 loop: CASSFSQGGILTEAFF.

The rearrangement links TRBV20-1 to TRBJ2-3; as DNA is missing, the TRBD1 call by TCRdb cannot be tested. The V gene's germline CDR1 is DFQATT and CDR2 SNEGSKA (reference sequence). The length of the CDR3 is 14 residues. CDR3 region: CSASDRAGADTQYF.

The chain carries TRBV20-1 and TRBJ2-7. This CDR3 region has 14 residues. Germline V gives CDR1 DFQATT, CDR2 SNEGSKA (reference sequence). The CDR3 is CSARDLGVSYEQYF.

The rearrangement uses TRBV29-1 and TRBJ2-7; as DNA is missing, the TRBD2 call by TCRdb cannot be tested. The CDR3 length is 15 residues. The germline V gene encodes CDR1 SQVTM and CDR2 ANQGSEA. CDR3 loop: CSVGGTRDYSYEQYF.